The clone carrying this T cell receptor beta chain was found a few times. Its cognate antigen is unknown. The sample comes from a study of beta chain features in type 1 diabetes. The CDR3 sequence is 13 residues long. Per the germline V gene, CDR1 is GTSNPN and CDR2 is SVGIG (reference sequence). The V gene lost 2 bases and the J gene lost 6 bases, with 11 bases spanning the gap. Study conclusions and caveats: For patients and controls alike, PCR might favor shorter templates to the same degree. Among type 1 diabetes patients, VDJ junctions had fewer insertions and more deletions. An over-representation of cells with high TCR expression could result from cDNA sequencing.

cDNA synthesis used the whole RNA isolate, giving expressed TCRB sequences. Clones were sequenced by immunoSEQ multiplex PCR, and TCRdb holds only the in-frame ones, with some missing. The sample includes some 360,000 clones, around a fifth of them seen just once. The sample consisted of naive CD4+ T cells from blood. This chain uses TRBV30 with TRBJ1-5; D ambiguous. The TCR originated in a woman between 18 and 29 years old in good health. As DNA, the CDR3 is TGTGCCTGGAGTTTAGATCCGGGTCAGCCCCAGCATTTT. Translating it yields CAWSLDPGQPQHF.